This T cell receptor beta chain derives from a study of graft-versus-host responses after intestinal transplantation. The study, taken as a whole, reports: Early post-transplant falls in HvG clones accompanied the peak levels of circulating GvH clones.

TCRdb keeps only in-frame clones here, not all; method: immunoSEQ multiplex PCR. The table includes some 100,000 clones, over 75% detected once. Germline-derived CDR1 and CDR2 are MDHEN and SYDVKM. The CDR3 has 14 residues. V lost 3 bases, J lost 4 bases, and 2 bases stayed unmatched. Turning to this clone: Its target is not known.

This sequence was found in a human donor who was the organ donor for an intestinal transplant. Sequencing used unstimulated CD4+ T cells sorted from spleen or lymph node cells, obtained before transplant. This chain uses TRBV28 with TRBJ1-4; the match to TRBD1 covers 7 bases. Written as DNA, the CDR3 is TGTGCCAGCAGTTTCAGGGGGAGTAATGAAAAACTGTTTTTT. Its protein is CASSFRGSNEKLFF.